Each of the 18 T cell receptor beta chains below was sequenced from the same sample in a study of regulatory T cells in long-lasting Graves disease. CDR3 regions were amplified by Arm-PCR using iRepertoire HTBI primers to build TCR beta libraries. TCRdb re-derived calls from the multiplex PCR reads in MiXCR, one entry per CDR3 protein. The sample carries around 460,000 distinct CDR3 sequences, less than 15% recorded once. Time point denoted: newly diagnosed GD, antithyroid drugs for less than 3 months. PBMC-derived RNA was used for the TCR library. The data were also submitted as part of a second study, on T cells in Graves' hyperthyroidism and ophthalmopathy.

Sequenced material: peripheral blood mononuclear cells (PBMCs), taken at new diagnosis, from a patient treated with antithyroid drugs. These receptors were obtained from a woman aged 45-60 years with Graves disease.

The gene calls are TRBV18 and TRBJ2-7, with 10 bases fitting TRBD2. The trim removed 5 bases at V and 3 bases at J, leaving 7 bases unmatched. This CDR3 is built from 15 residues. Germline assignment: CDR1 KGHSH and CDR2 LQKENI. The CDR3 DNA follows: TGTGCCAGCTCAATTGGGACTAGCGAAAACTACGAGCAGTACTTC. Protein product: CASSIGTSENYEQYF.

The rearrangement links TRBV20-1 to TRBJ2-5; 8 nucleotides agree with TRBD2. The germline V gene has CDR1 DFQATT and CDR2 SNEGSKA (reference sequence). V gave up 0 bases and J gave up 5 bases; unmatched junction bases: 8. The CDR3 contains 15 residues. CDR3: CSARDLGRGRETQYF. CDR3 DNA sequence: TGCAGTGCTAGAGACCTCGGGAGGGGCCGGGAGACCCAGTACTTC.

This clonotype showed up just a few times. The V gene is TRBV10-1, the J gene TRBJ2-1; D is possibly TRBD2 (6 bases). CDR1 and CDR2 (germline): WNHNN, SYGVQD (reference sequence). With 6 bases removed from V and 0 bases from J, the gap between germline ends came to 15 bases. This CDR3 has 16 residues. As DNA, the CDR3 is TGCGCCAGCAGCGGAGGGAGGTTCAGCTCCTACAATGAGCAGTTCTTC. It encodes CASSGGRFSSYNEQFF.

The chain joins TRBV18 to TRBJ2-2; no clear D. CDR1 is KGHSH, CDR2 LQKENI, per germline. The ends were cut back, 2 bases at V and 1 base at J, with 11 bases in the middle. The CDR3 contains 16 residues. Written as DNA, the CDR3 is TGTGCCAGCTCACCAATTGGGCGGATGAACACCGGGGAGCTGTTTTTT. The encoded protein is CASSPIGRMNTGELFF.

V and J are TRBV12-3 or TRBV12-4 and TRBJ2-3, with D unresolved. Trimming shortened V by 1 base and J by 6 bases, and 5 bases separated the two germline ends. CDR3 size: 12 residues. The CDR3 DNA reads as TGTGCCAGCAGTTTAGTTGACGATACGCAGTATTTT. Translating gives CASSLVDDTQYF.

This clonotype was recorded at least ten times. The rearrangement links TRBV10-3 to TRBJ2-7, with 9 bases aligning to TRBD1. The CDR3 covers 13 residues. Germline CDR1 reads ENHRY; CDR2 reads SYGVKD. V lost 5 bases to trimming and J lost 3 bases; unmatched junction nucleotides: 2. The CDR3 here is CAISPDRGYEQYF. CDR3 coding DNA: TGTGCCATCAGTCCGGACAGGGGCTACGAGCAGTACTTC.

This clonotype showed up many times. The rearrangement uses TRBV4-1 and TRBJ2-1, with a weak D call TRBD1 (6 bases). In germline, CDR1 is MGHRA, CDR2 YSYEKL. V was shortened by 3 bases and J by 5 bases, with 17 bases between the two germline ends. This CDR3 is 16 amino acids long. CDR3 amino acids: CASSHKRDTSNNEQFF. The CDR3 DNA follows: TGCGCCAGCAGCCATAAACGGGACACATCCAACAATGAGCAGTTCTTC.

The J gene is TRBJ1-2, the V gene TRBV6-2 or TRBV6-3; D is unclear. Per germline, CDR1 MNHEY and CDR2 SVGEGT. V was shortened by 0 bases and J by 5 bases, with 13 bases between the two germline ends. The CDR3 has 15 amino acids. This chain's CDR3 is CASSYSPGETYGYTF. Written as DNA, the CDR3 is TGTGCCAGCAGTTACTCGCCGGGAGAGACATATGGCTACACCTTC.

This clonotype has a count of ten or more. CDR3 in amino acids: CASSFISTSGRAQEQYF. CDR3 bases: TGTGCCAGCAGTTTTATCTCCACTAGCGGGAGGGCTCAAGAGCAGTACTTC. The gene calls are TRBV12-3 or TRBV12-4 and TRBJ2-7, with TRBD2 matching over 13 bases. Losses at the gene ends were 3 bases for V and 7 bases for J; bases not matched to a gene: 12. The CDR3 has 17 amino acids.

This clonotype was seen repeatedly, ten times or more. J is TRBJ2-3 and V is TRBV28, with D unclear. The germline V gene encodes CDR1 MDHEN and CDR2 SYDVKM. The V end was cut by 2 bases, the J end by 5 bases, with 17 bases between. The CDR3 runs 16 residues. CDR3 DNA: TGTGCCAGCAGTTTACAAGCCCTACCCGGTGGAGATACGCAGTATTTT. Encoded protein: CASSLQALPGGDTQYF.

The sample holds many counts of this clonotype. The J gene is TRBJ2-7, the V gene TRBV20-1; tentatively, D is TRBD1 (5 bases). Deletions cut 3 bases from V and 0 bases from J, with 12 bases between. Germline CDR1 reads DFQATT; CDR2 reads SNEGSKA (reference sequence). CDR3 length equals 14 residues. The CDR3 sequence is CSARGQGASYEQYF. As DNA, the CDR3 is TGCAGTGCTAGGGGTCAGGGCGCCTCCTACGAGCAGTACTTC.

This clonotype was recorded at least ten times. As DNA, the CDR3 is TGTGCCAGCAGTTCGACTAGCGGGAGACGCGATGAGCAGTTCTTC. Its protein is CASSSTSGRRDEQFF. The J gene is TRBJ2-1, the V gene TRBV12-3 or TRBV12-4, with TRBD2 matching over 12 bases. The CDR3 has 15 residues. Trimming removed 4 bases from V and 8 bases from J; junction bases left unmatched: 6.

This clonotype was seen a few times. The V call is TRBV19, the J call TRBJ1-3, with a weak D call TRBD1 (6 bases). Germline CDR1 is LNHDA and CDR2 is SQIVND (reference sequence). With 6 bases removed from V and 0 bases from J, the gap between germline ends came to 18 bases. CDR3 length: 17 amino acids. The CDR3 protein is CASSSSSGGVSGNTIYF. The DNA for the CDR3 is TGTGCCAGTAGCTCCAGCTCGGGGGGCGTCTCTGGAAACACCATATATTTT.

The V gene is TRBV6-1, the J gene TRBJ2-7; possibly TRBD2 for D (7 bases). Trimming removed 2 bases at V and 3 bases at J, with 14 bases between. Germline V gene lookup returns CDR1 MNHNS and CDR2 SASEGT. This CDR3 contains 15 residues. As DNA, the CDR3 is TGTGCCAGCAGTGAAAGGGGGACTACCCACTACGAGCAGTACTTC. Amino acid sequence: CASSERGTTHYEQYF.

This clonotype has a handful of counts. This may come from a read error, since a much larger clone is one base off. The chain has TRBV7-3 and TRBJ2-1, with D perhaps assigned TRBD1 or TRBD2 (6 bases each). The CDR3 spans 13 residues. V lost 0 bases to trimming and J lost 10 bases, with 10 bases between them. The germline V gene has CDR1 SGHTA and CDR2 FQGTGA. CDR3 bases: TGTGCCAGCAGCTTAACGGGGGGCAAGGAGCAGTTCTTC. The encoded protein is CASSLTGGKEQFF. The whole variable domain, remainder taken from reference TRBV7-3 and TRBJ2-1, is GAGVSQTPSNKVTEKGKYVELRCDPISGHTALYWYRQSLGQGPEFLIYFQGTGAADDSGLPNDRFFAVRPEGSVSTLKIQRTERGDSAVYLCASSLTGGKEQFFGPGTRLTVL.

This clonotype was observed many times. V and J are TRBV28 and TRBJ1-2, with TRBD1 matching 9 bases. Germline CDR1 MDHEN, CDR2 SYDVKM. The CDR3 contains 17 residues. Unmatched junction bases numbered 5, after V lost 0 bases and J lost 0 bases. In DNA, the CDR3 is TGTGCCAGCAGTTTATGGACAGGGGGAAGAGCTAACTATGGCTACACCTTC. Encoded protein: CASSLWTGGRANYGYTF.

The sample holds many counts of this clonotype. This chain uses TRBV6-1 with TRBJ2-1; 9 nucleotides align to TRBD1. J gave up 5 bases and V 6 bases, and 8 bases lay outside the gene matches. The CDR3 runs 15 residues. Germline V gene sequence: CDR1 MNHNS, CDR2 SASEGT. CDR3 sequence: CASRLQGASNNEQFF. The DNA for the CDR3 is TGTGCCAGCAGGCTACAGGGGGCTTCGAACAATGAGCAGTTCTTC.

This clonotype was detected many times. This chain links TRBV6-1 with TRBJ2-3; TRBD2 matches 9 bases. The CDR3 is 14 amino acids. The J segment lost 7 bases and the V segment lost 7 bases, leaving 9 bases of the junction unmatched. CDR1 and CDR2 from the germline V gene are MNHNS and SASEGT. The CDR3 DNA reads TGTGCCAGCAAGGAGGCGGGAGGGCTAAATACGCAGTATTTT. Protein sequence: CASKEAGGLNTQYF.